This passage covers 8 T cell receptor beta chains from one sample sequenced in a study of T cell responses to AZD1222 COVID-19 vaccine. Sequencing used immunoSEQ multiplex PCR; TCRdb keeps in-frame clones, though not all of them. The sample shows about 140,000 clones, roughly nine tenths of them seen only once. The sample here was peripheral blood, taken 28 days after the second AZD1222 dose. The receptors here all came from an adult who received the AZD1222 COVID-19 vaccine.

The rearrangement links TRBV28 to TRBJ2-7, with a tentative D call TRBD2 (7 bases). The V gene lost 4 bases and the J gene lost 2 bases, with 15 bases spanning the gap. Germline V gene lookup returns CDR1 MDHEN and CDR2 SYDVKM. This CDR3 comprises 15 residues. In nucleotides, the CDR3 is TGTGCCAGCAGTTGGGGGGGGGCTTTGGCCTACGAGCAGTACTTC. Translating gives CASSWGGALAYEQYF.

The CDR3 sequence is CASSQGVGTEAFF. Written as DNA, the CDR3 is TGTGCCAGCAGCCAAGGGGTTGGCACTGAAGCTTTCTTT. V gene TRBV4-2 combines with J gene TRBJ1-1; D call uncertain. V lost 1 base and J lost 4, with 7 bases in between. The CDR3 is made up of 13 amino acids. In germline, CDR1 is LGHNA, CDR2 YNFKEQ.

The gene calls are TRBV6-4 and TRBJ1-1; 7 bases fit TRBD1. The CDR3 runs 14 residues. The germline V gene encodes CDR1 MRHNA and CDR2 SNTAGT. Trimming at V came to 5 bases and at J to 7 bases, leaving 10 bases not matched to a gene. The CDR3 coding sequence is TGTGCCAGCAGTCCCGGGACAGCAAACTTTGAAGCTTTCTTT. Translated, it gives CASSPGTANFEAFF.

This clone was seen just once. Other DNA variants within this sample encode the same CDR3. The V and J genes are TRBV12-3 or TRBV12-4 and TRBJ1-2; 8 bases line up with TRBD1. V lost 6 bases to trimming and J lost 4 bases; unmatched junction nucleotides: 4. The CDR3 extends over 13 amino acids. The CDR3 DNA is TGTGCCAGCAGCCAAGGACAGGGCTATGGCTACACCTTC. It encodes CASSQGQGYGYTF.

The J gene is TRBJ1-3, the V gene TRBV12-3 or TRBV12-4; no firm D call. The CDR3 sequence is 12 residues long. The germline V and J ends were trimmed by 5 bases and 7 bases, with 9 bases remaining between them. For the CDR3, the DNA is TGTGCCAGCAGTCAGCGCCTGAACACCATATATTTT. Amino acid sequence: CASSQRLNTIYF.

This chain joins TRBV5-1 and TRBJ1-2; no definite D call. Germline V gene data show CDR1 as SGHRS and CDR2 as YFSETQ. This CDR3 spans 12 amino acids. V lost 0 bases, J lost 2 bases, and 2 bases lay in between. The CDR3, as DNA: TGCGCCAGCAGCTTGGAAAACTATGGCTACACCTTC. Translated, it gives CASSLENYGYTF.

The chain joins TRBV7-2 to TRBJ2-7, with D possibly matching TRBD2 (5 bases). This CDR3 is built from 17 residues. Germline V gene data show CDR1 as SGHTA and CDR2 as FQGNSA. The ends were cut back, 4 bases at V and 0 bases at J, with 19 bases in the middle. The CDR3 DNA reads TGTGCCAGCAGCTCCTACGGCCGCGAGCGGAGCTCCTACGAGCAGTACTTC. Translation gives CASSSYGRERSSYEQYF.

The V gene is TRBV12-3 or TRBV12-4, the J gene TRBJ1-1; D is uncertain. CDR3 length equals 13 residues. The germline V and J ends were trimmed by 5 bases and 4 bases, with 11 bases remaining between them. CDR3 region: CASSRVGGTEAFF. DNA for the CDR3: TGTGCCAGCAGTCGGGTGGGTGGCACTGAAGCTTTCTTT.